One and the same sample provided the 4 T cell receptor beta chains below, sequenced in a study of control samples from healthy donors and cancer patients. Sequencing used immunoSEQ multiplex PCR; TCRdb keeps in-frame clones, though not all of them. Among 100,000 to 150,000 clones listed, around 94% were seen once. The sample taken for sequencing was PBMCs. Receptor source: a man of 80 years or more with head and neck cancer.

The DNA of the CDR3 is TGTGCCAGCAGCTTAGCAACAGGGAGTGGGGGGAATGAGCAGTTCTTC. Encoded protein: CASSLATGSGGNEQFF. The rearrangement uses TRBV7-9 and TRBJ2-1; D is possibly TRBD1 or TRBD2 (6 bases each). The CDR3 sequence is 16 residues long. V shed 0 bases and J shed 7 bases, with 16 bases lying between them. The V gene's germline CDR1 is SEHNR and CDR2 FQNEAQ (reference sequence). Based on the CDR3 plus reference TRBV7-9 and TRBJ2-1, the full variable domain is DTGVSQNPRHKITKRGQNVTFRCDPISEHNRLYWYRQTLGQGPEFLTYFQNEAQLEKSRLLSDRFSAERPKGSFSTLEIQRTEQGDSAMYLCASSLATGSGGNEQFFGPGTRLTVL.

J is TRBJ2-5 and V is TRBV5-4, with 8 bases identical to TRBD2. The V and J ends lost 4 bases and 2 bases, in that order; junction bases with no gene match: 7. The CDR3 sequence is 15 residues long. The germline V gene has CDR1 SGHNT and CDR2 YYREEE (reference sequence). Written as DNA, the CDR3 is TGTGCCAGCAGCCGAAAGACTAGCGTTCAAGAGACCCAGTACTTC. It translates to CASSRKTSVQETQYF.

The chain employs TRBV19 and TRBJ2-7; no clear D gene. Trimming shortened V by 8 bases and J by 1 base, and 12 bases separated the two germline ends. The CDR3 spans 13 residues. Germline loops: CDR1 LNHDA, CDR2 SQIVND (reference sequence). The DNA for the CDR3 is TGTGCCAGTGGAGTGGCTTCTTCCTACGAGCAGTACTTC. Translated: CASGVASSYEQYF.

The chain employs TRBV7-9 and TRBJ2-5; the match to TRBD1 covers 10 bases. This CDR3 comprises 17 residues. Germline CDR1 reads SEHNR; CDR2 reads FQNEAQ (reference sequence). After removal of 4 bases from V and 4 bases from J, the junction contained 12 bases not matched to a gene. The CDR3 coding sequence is TGTGCCAGCAGCTCCAGGGCCGGGACAGGGGAAAGAGAGACCCAGTACTTC. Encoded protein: CASSSRAGTGERETQYF.